The rows below give T cell receptor beta chains drawn from one sample of a study of cytomegalovirus exposure and HLA in healthy donors. The protocol was immunoSEQ multiplex PCR, while the TCRdb copy is restricted to in-frame clones and leaves out a portion. This sample carries approximately 120,000 clones, around 78% of them seen once, and the ten largest clones take less than 4.5%. The material sequenced was PBMCs. These receptors came from a middle-aged man in good health and CMV-seronegative. Each CDR3 is given with its conserved first and last residue. A D gene is named only where the DNA matches it firmly. Rows give clone size only sometimes, using once, few, many, or a class for an expanded clone.

TRBV6-5	few	TRBJ1-1	TRBD1	CASSPGTGNTEAFF	TGTGCCAGCAGCCCCGGGACAGGGAACACTGAAGCTTTCTTT
TRBV4-3	.	TRBJ1-6	TRBD1	CASSQDTPGQGNSPLHF	TGCGCCAGCAGCCAAGATACGCCGGGACAGGGAAATTCACCCCTCCACTTT
TRBV7-8	.	TRBJ1-2	.	CASSPVKGVGGYTF	TGTGCCAGCAGCCCCGTGAAAGGGGTCGGCGGCTACACCTTC
TRBV5-6	.	TRBJ1-2	.	CASRKPRTDPYGYTF	TGTGCCAGCAGAAAGCCCCGGACAGACCCCTATGGCTACACCTTC
TRBV6-5	.	TRBJ2-5	.	CASTHGGTQYF	TGTGCCAGCACGCACGGCGGGACCCAGTACTTC
TRBV15	.	TRBJ2-3	TRBD1	CATSGGQLTDTQYF	TGTGCCACCAGCGGGGGACAGCTCACAGATACGCAGTATTTT
TRBV9	.	TRBJ1-5	.	CASSVGSGTYNQPQHF	TGTGCCAGCAGCGTAGGTTCTGGTACTTACAATCAGCCCCAGCATTTT
TRBV5-5	.	TRBJ1-3	.	CASRGMDGQTVSGNTIYF	TGTGCCAGCAGGGGCATGGACGGACAGACCGTCTCTGGAAACACCATATATTTT
TRBV6-4	.	TRBJ1-2	TRBD1	CASSERRGQGMDGYTF	TGTGCCAGCAGTGAGAGAAGGGGACAGGGGATGGATGGCTACACCTTC
TRBV4-1	.	TRBJ1-5	.	CASSQLRVNQPQHF	TGCGCCAGCAGCCAACTGAGGGTAAATCAGCCCCAGCATTTT
TRBV4-1	.	TRBJ2-7	.	CASSQRQLPYEQYF	TGCGCCAGCAGCCAGCGACAGTTACCCTACGAGCAGTACTTC
TRBV11-2	few	TRBJ1-3	TRBD1	CASSYDRGRSGNTIYF	TGTGCCAGCAGTTACGACAGGGGGCGATCGGGAAACACCATATATTTT
TRBV7-9	.	TRBJ1-3	TRBD1	CASSSPRGPKGNTIYF	TGTGCCAGCAGCTCTCCCAGGGGGCCTAAAGGAAACACCATATATTTT
TRBV2	once	TRBJ2-3	TRBD2	CATTSGNTDTQYF	TGTGCCACTACTAGCGGCAACACAGATACGCAGTATTTT
TRBV29-1	.	TRBJ1-2	TRBD1	CSVDLPRGLGGYTF	TGCAGCGTTGACCTTCCCAGGGGGCTAGGGGGCTACACCTTC
TRBV9	.	TRBJ2-5	.	CASSVAYGERGGREQYF	TGTGCCAGCAGCGTAGCCTACGGCGAGAGGGGGGGCAGGGAGCAGTACTTC
TRBV7-3	.	TRBJ2-5	.	CASSTGRGETQYF	TGTGCCAGCAGTACAGGGAGGGGAGAGACCCAGTACTTC
TRBV25-1	few	TRBJ2-7	.	CATSGNPSYEQYF	TGTGCCACGTCGGGGAACCCCTCCTACGAGCAGTACTTC
TRBV5-1	.	TRBJ2-5	.	CASSSAFGGLETQYF	TGCGCCAGCAGCTCCGCCTTCGGAGGGCTCGAGACCCAGTACTTC
TRBV6-5	.	TRBJ2-5	TRBD2	CASTLLAGGGETQYF	TGTGCCAGCACCTTACTAGCGGGGGGCGGGGAGACCCAGTACTTC
TRBV5-1	once	TRBJ2-7	.	CASSFGPTYEQYF	TGCGCCAGCAGCTTTGGGCCAACCTACGAGCAGTACTTC
TRBV5-1	.	TRBJ2-5	TRBD1	CASTTGSQETQYF	TGCGCCAGCACGACAGGGTCGCAAGAGACCCAGTACTTC
TRBV5-6	.	TRBJ1-5	TRBD1	CASSNGQGARWDQPQHF	TGTGCCAGCAGCAACGGACAGGGGGCCAGGTGGGATCAGCCCCAGCATTTT
TRBV30	.	TRBJ1-2	TRBD1	CAWSSGQGRYGYTF	TGTGCCTGGAGTAGCGGACAGGGTCGGTATGGCTACACCTTC
TRBV9	.	TRBJ2-1	TRBD2	CASGLTGGSYNEQFF	TGTGCCAGCGGACTGACGGGGGGCTCCTACAATGAGCAGTTCTTC
TRBV7-2	.	TRBJ2-2	.	CASSLMTSHTGELFF	TGTGCCAGCAGCTTAATGACATCCCACACCGGGGAGCTGTTTTTT
TRBV9	.	TRBJ1-1	TRBD1	CASSLAGGNTEAFF	TGTGCCAGCAGCCTAGCAGGGGGGAACACTGAAGCTTTCTTT
TRBV5-1	.	TRBJ2-1	TRBD2	CASGRTSGLSYNEQFF	TGCGCCAGCGGGAGGACTAGCGGATTATCCTACAATGAGCAGTTCTTC
TRBV5-5	.	TRBJ2-7	.	CASSSSVGTWYEQYF	TGTGCCAGCAGCTCTTCTGTGGGGACTTGGTACGAGCAGTACTTC
TRBV20-1	few	TRBJ1-2	.	CSAAGPGGYTF	TGCAGTGCTGCAGGGCCTGGGGGCTACACCTTC
TRBV5-1	.	TRBJ1-1	TRBD1	CASSWGTGVTEAFF	TGCGCCAGCAGCTGGGGAACAGGGGTCACTGAAGCTTTCTTT
TRBV7-8	.	TRBJ2-5	.	CASSLALSGEETQYF	TGTGCCAGCAGCTTAGCTCTCTCCGGGGAAGAGACCCAGTACTTC
TRBV5-1	few	TRBJ2-7	TRBD1	CASSLVGDRGTYEQYF	TGCGCCAGCAGCCTTGTGGGGGACAGGGGGACCTACGAGCAGTACTTC
TRBV11-1	.	TRBJ2-7	TRBD1	CASRYRTGEDYEQYF	TGTGCCAGCAGGTACAGGACAGGAGAGGACTACGAGCAGTACTTC
TRBV15	once	TRBJ2-7	.	CATSRDTGLTSYEQYF	TGTGCCACCAGCAGAGACACGGGACTGACCTCCTACGAGCAGTACTTC
TRBV5-1	.	TRBJ1-1	TRBD1	CASSLPGGRTEAFF	TGCGCCAGCAGCTTGCCAGGGGGCAGGACTGAAGCTTTCTTT
TRBV28	few	TRBJ2-5	.	CASSFQGRETQYF	TGTGCCAGCAGTTTCCAGGGGCGAGAGACCCAGTACTTC
TRBV18	.	TRBJ2-1	TRBD2	CASSPVTGGQNEQFF	TGTGCCAGCTCACCGGTTACGGGGGGGCAAAATGAGCAGTTCTTC
TRBV5-1	.	TRBJ2-5	TRBD2	CASSASGGGETQYF	TGCGCCAGCAGTGCAAGCGGGGGCGGGGAGACCCAGTACTTC
TRBV19	.	TRBJ1-3	.	CASSTGDLLGNTIYF	TGTGCCAGTAGTACCGGAGACTTACTTGGAAACACCATATATTTT
TRBV29-1	.	TRBJ2-7	.	CSVVGQNTSYEQYF	TGCAGCGTTGTCGGACAGAATACGTCCTACGAGCAGTACTTC
TRBV19	.	TRBJ1-2	.	CASSIRAGLGYTF	TGTGCCAGTAGTATAAGGGCGGGGCTTGGCTACACCTTC
TRBV28	.	TRBJ2-3	TRBD1	CASSRGQSTDTQYF	TGTGCCAGCAGCAGGGGGCAAAGCACAGATACGCAGTATTTT
TRBV21-1	.	TRBJ1-5	.	CASSKFGDRGEPQHF	TGTGCCAGCAGCAAATTTGGGGACAGGGGGGAACCCCAGCATTTT
TRBV5-1	.	TRBJ1-2	.	CASSGQGLVRHGYTF	TGCGCCAGCAGCGGCCAGGGGCTTGTCAGGCATGGCTACACCTTC
TRBV9	.	TRBJ1-5	.	CASSVGRDSNQPQHF	TGTGCCAGCAGCGTAGGCAGGGATAGCAATCAGCCCCAGCATTTT
TRBV4-3	.	TRBJ2-3	TRBD1	CASSQDRGRADTQYF	TGCGCCAGCAGCCAGGACAGGGGGCGCGCTGATACGCAGTATTTT
TRBV6-1	.	TRBJ1-5	.	CASHYTGNQPQHF	TGTGCCAGCCACTACACGGGGAATCAGCCCCAGCATTTT
TRBV6-6	once	TRBJ1-2	TRBD1	CASSRQGPYGYTF	TGTGCCAGCAGCCGACAGGGCCCCTATGGCTACACCTTC
TRBV10-3	.	TRBJ1-1	.	CAISRGAETEAFF	TGTGCCATCAGTAGGGGTGCGGAGACTGAAGCTTTCTTT
TRBV27	.	TRBJ1-5	.	CASSLSIGGQPQHF	TGTGCCAGCAGTTTATCGATCGGGGGACAGCCCCAGCATTTT